This T cell receptor (beta chain) was sequenced during a study of T cell repertoires in cytomegalovirus infection. Overall study: The authors relied on CMV epitopes, both recently identified HLA-C-restricted and well-studied HLA-B-restricted. Both a matching HLA type and CMV infection were indicated by public TCR beta signatures.

A remark on this clonotype: Its matching antigen is unknown.

The V and J ends lost 6 bases and 0 bases respectively, with 4 bases between them. Germline values: CDR1 SGHTA, CDR2 FQGNSA. CDR3 length: 12 residues. TCRdb recomputed calls from the reads with MiXCR, one row per CDR3 protein. The table shows about 310,000 distinct CDR3 sequences, with approximately 25% occurring only once. The sample was cultured PBMCs, taken from culture after CMV antigen stimulation. The receptor was derived from a human donor in good health (CMV status not recorded). Some clones in this sample may be carry-over from other donors' samples. V is TRBV7-2 and J is TRBJ2-3; D is uncertain. The CDR3 bases are TGTGCCAGCAGACTTAGCACAGATACGCAGTATTTT. Protein sequence: CASRLSTDTQYF.